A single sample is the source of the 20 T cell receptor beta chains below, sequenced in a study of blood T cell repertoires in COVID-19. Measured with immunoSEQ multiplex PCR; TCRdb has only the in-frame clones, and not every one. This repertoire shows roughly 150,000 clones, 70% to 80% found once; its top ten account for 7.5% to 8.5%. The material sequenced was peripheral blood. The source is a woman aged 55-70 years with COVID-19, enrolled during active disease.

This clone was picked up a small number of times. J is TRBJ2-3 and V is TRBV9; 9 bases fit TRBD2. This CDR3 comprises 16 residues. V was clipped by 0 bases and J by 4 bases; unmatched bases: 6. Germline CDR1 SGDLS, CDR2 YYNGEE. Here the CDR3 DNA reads TGTGCCAGCAGCGTAGCGAGCGGGGGGATCGCAGATACGCAGTATTTT. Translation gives CASSVASGGIADTQYF.

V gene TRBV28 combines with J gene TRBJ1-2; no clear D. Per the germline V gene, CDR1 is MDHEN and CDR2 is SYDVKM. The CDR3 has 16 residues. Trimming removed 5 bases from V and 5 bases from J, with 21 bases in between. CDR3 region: CASSGGLPGRRYGYTF. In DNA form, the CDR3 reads TGTGCCAGCAGTGGAGGGTTGCCAGGAAGGAGGTATGGCTACACCTTC.

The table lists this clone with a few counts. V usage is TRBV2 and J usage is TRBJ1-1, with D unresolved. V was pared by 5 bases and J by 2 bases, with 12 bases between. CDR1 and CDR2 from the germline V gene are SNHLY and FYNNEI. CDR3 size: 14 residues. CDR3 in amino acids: CASSSRGVNTEAFF. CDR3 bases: TGTGCCAGCAGTTCGAGAGGCGTCAACACTGAAGCTTTCTTT.

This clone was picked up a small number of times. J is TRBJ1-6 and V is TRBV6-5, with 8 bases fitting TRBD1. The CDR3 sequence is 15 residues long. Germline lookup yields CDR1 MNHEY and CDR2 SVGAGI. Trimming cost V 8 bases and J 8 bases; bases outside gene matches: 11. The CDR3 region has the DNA TGTGCCAGCGGGAGATCAGGGGGCCGGTATTCACCCCTCCACTTT. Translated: CASGRSGGRYSPLHF.

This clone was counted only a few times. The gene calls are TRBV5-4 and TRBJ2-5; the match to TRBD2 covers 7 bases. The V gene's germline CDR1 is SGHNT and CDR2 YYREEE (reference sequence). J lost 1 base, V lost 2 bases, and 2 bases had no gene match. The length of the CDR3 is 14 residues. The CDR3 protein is CASSFRLAQETQYF. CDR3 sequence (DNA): TGTGCCAGCAGCTTCAGACTAGCCCAAGAGACCCAGTACTTC.

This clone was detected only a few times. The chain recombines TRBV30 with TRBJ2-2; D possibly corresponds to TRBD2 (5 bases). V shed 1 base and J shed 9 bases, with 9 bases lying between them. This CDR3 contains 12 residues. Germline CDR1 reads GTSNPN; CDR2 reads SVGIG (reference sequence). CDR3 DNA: TGTGCCTGGAGTGGCCTAGCTTGGGAGCTGTTTTTT. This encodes CAWSGLAWELFF.

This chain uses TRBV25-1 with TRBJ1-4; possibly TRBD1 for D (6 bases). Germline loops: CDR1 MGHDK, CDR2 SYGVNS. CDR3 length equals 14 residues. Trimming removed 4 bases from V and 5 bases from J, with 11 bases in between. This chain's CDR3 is CASSVGQRNEKLFF. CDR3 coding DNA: TGTGCCAGCAGTGTGGGACAACGGAATGAAAAACTGTTTTTT.

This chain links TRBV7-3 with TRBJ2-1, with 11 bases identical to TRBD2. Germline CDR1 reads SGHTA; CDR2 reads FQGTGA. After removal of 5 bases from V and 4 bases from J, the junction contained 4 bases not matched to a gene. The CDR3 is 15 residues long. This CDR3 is CASSPGTSGYNEQFF. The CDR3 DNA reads TGTGCCAGCAGCCCCGGGACTAGCGGTTACAATGAGCAGTTCTTC.

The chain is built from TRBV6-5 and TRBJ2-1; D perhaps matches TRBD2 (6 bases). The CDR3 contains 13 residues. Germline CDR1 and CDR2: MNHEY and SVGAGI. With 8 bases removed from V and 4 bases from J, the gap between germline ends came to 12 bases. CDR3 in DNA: TGTGCCAGCGCCCGGGAGCGATACAATGAGCAGTTCTTC. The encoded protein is CASARERYNEQFF.

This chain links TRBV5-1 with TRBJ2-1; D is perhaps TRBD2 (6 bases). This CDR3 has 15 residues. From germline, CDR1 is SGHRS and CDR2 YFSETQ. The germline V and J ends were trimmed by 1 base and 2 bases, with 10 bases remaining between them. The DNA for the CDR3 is TGCGCCAGCAGCTTGACGGGAGAGACCTACAATGAGCAGTTCTTC. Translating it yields CASSLTGETYNEQFF.

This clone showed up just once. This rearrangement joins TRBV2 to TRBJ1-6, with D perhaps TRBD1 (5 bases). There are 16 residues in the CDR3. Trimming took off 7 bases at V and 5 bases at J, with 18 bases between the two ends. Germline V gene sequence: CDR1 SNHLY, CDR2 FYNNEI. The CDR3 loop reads CASKISSGSDNSPLHF. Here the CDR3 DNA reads TGTGCCAGCAAGATCTCTTCAGGGTCCGATAATTCACCCCTCCACTTT.

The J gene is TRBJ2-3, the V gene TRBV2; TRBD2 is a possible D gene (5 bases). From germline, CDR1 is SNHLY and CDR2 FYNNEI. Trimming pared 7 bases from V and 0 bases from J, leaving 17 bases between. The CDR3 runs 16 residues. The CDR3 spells CASKGYRTPSTDTQYF. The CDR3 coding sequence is TGTGCCAGCAAAGGATACCGGACTCCTAGCACAGATACGCAGTATTTT.

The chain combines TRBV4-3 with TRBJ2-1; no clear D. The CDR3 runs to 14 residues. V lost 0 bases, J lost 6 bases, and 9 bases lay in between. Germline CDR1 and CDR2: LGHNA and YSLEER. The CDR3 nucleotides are TGCGCCAGCAGCCAAGATACAAGTCGCAATGAGCAGTTCTTC. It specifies CASSQDTSRNEQFF.

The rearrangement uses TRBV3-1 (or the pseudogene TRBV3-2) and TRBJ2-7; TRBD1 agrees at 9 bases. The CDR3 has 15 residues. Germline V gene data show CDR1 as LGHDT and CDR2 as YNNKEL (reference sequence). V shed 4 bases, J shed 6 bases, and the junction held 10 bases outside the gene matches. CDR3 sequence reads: CASSRLGQGVGEQYF. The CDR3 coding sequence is TGTGCCAGCAGCCGCTTGGGACAGGGAGTAGGCGAGCAGTACTTC.

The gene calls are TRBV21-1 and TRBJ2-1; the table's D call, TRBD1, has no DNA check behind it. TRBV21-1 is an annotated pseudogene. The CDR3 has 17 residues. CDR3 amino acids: CASSPKPGDSSYNEQFF. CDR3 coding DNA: TGTGCCAGCAGCCCAAAACCAGGGGACAGCTCCTACAATGAGCAGTTCTTC.

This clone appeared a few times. CDR3 coding DNA: TGTGCCAGCAGCCCCGCTACTGAGCAGTTCTTC. This encodes CASSPATEQFF. The V gene is TRBV2, the J gene TRBJ2-1; D gene uncertain. The CDR3 is 11 amino acids. Germline assignment: CDR1 SNHLY and CDR2 FYNNEI. The germline V and J ends were trimmed by 6 bases and 9 bases, with 9 bases remaining between them. The complete variable domain, with remaining parts taken from reference TRBV2 and TRBJ2-1, reads EPEVTQTPSHQVTQMGQEVILRCVPISNHLYFYWYRQILGQKVEFLVSFYNNEISEKSEIFDDQFSVERPDGSNFTLKIRSTKLEDSAMYFCASSPATEQFFGPGTRLTVL.

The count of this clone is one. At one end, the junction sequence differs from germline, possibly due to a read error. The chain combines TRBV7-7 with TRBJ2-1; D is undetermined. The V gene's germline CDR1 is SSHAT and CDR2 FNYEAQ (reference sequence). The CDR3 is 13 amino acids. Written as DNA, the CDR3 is TGTGCTAGCAGCTTAGCCCCCGGCGGTGAGCAGTTCTTC. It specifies CASSLAPGGEQFF.

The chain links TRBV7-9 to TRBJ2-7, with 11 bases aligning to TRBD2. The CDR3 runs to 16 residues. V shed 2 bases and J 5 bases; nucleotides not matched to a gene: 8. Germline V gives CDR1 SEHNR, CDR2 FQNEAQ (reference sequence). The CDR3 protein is CASSLLASGGPNEQYF. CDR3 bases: TGTGCCAGCAGCTTATTGGCTAGCGGGGGGCCCAACGAGCAGTACTTC.

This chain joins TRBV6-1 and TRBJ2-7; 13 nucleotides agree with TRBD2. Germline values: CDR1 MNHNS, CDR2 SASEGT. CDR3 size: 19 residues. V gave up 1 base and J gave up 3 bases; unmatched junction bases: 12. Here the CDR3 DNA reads TGTGCCAGCAGTGAAGGATTTTGGACTAGCGGGAGAAAGGGCTACGAGCAGTACTTC. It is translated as CASSEGFWTSGRKGYEQYF.

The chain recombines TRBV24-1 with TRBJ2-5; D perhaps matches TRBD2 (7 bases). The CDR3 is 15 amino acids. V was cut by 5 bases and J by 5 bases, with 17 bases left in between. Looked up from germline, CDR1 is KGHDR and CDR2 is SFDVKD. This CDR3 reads CATSGRGGAGETQYF. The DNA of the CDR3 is TGTGCCACCAGTGGGCGAGGGGGGGCAGGGGAGACCCAGTACTTC.